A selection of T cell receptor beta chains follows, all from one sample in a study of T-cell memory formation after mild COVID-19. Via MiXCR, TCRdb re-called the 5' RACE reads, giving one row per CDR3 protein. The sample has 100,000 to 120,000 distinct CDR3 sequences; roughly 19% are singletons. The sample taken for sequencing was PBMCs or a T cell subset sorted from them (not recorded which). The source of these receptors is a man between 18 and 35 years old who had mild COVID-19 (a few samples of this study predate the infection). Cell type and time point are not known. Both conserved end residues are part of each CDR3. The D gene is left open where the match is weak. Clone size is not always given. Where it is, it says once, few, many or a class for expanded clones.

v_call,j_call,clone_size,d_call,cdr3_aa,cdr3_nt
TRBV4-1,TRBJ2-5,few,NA,CASSQDEGKETQYF,TGCGCCAGCAGCCAAGATGAGGGTAAAGAGACCCAGTACTTC
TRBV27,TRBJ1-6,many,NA,CASTDSPLHF,TGTGCCAGCACGGATTCACCCCTCCACTTT
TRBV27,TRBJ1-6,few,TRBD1,CASSPTGAISPLHF,TGTGCCAGCAGTCCAACAGGGGCGATTTCACCCCTCCACTTT
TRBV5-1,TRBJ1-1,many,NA,CASSLAPGTTEAFF,TGCGCCAGCAGCTTGGCCCCAGGGACCACTGAAGCTTTCTTT
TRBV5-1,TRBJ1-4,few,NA,CASSLRRDRGEKLFF,TGCGCCAGCAGCTTACGAAGGGATCGAGGAGAAAAACTGTTTTTT
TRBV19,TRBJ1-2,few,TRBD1,CASTHSGTGYGYTF,TGTGCCAGCACCCACTCCGGGACAGGGTATGGCTACACCTTC
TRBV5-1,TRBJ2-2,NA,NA,CASSRGLSDTGELFF,TGCGCCAGCAGCCGGGGACTGAGCGATACCGGGGAGCTGTTTTTT
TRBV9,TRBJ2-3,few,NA,CASSQTPGSTDTQYF,TGTGCCAGCAGCCAGACCCCGGGGAGCACAGATACGCAGTATTTT
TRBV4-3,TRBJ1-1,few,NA,CASSREGGAEAFF,TGCGCCAGCAGCCGCGAGGGAGGTGCAGAAGCTTTCTTT
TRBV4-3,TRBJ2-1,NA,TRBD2,CASSQDPGLWNEQFF,TGCGCCAGCAGCCAAGACCCGGGACTATGGAATGAGCAGTTCTTC
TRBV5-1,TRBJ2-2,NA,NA,CASSLAQGRTGELFF,TGCGCCAGCAGCTTGGCCCAGGGGAGGACCGGGGAGCTGTTTTTT